Each of the 32 T cell receptor beta chains below was sequenced from the same sample in a study of blood T cells in healthy people across ages. A second PCR, run for about 6 to 11 cycles, used a sample-barcoded 5' primer plus a J-beta primer mix. TCRdb re-derived calls from the 5' RACE reads in MiXCR, one entry per CDR3 protein. Of about 640,000 distinct CDR3 sequences in the sample, approximately 40% were seen once. Sequences were obtained from blood. The receptor source for this set is a man of 80 years or more in good health.

This sequence joins TRBV28 and TRBJ1-5; TRBD1 matches 7 bases. V shed 3 bases, J shed 3 bases, and the junction held 5 bases outside the gene matches. The CDR3 contains 15 residues. Germline-derived CDR1 and CDR2 are MDHEN and SYDVKM. CDR3 bases: TGTGCCAGCAGTTTGGGACAGACTTTCAATCAGCCCCAGCATTTT. It specifies CASSLGQTFNQPQHF.

V gene TRBV7-9 combines with J gene TRBJ2-5; D might be TRBD1 or TRBD2, each matching 6 bases. There are 14 residues in the CDR3. The V end lost 5 bases, the J end lost 11 bases, and 21 bases lay between the germline ends. Per germline, CDR1 SEHNR and CDR2 FQNEAQ (reference sequence). The CDR3 nucleotides are TGTGCCAGCAGCATTTTGGGGGGCCGCAATGAGCAGTACTTC. This sequence encodes CASSILGGRNEQYF.

This clonotype showed up just a few times. The V gene is TRBV10-3, the J gene TRBJ1-1; D may be TRBD1 (6 bases). CDR1 and CDR2 (germline): ENHRY, SYGVKD. The V end was cut by 8 bases, the J end by 0 bases, with 22 bases between. This CDR3 spans 17 amino acids. As DNA, the CDR3 is TGTGCCATCGGGTCCAGTACAGGGCAGGGGATGAACACTGAAGCTTTCTTT. Its translation: CAIGSSTGQGMNTEAFF.

This chain joins TRBV20-1 and TRBJ2-3; the match to TRBD1 covers 12 bases. The germline gives CDR1 DFQATT, CDR2 SNEGSKA (reference sequence). The V segment lost 6 bases and the J segment 3 bases; nucleotides outside the gene matches: 7. CDR3 length equals 15 residues. In DNA, the CDR3 is TGCAGTGCACACGGGACAGGGGGCAAAACAGATACGCAGTATTTT. Its translation is CSAHGTGGKTDTQYF.

This clonotype has at least ten counts. The chain employs TRBV7-2 and TRBJ2-5; TRBD2 aligns across 15 bases. Germline lookup yields CDR1 SGHTA and CDR2 FQGNSA. This CDR3 is built from 16 residues. V trimming: 5 bases; J trimming: 5 bases; junction bases outside the gene matches: 6. CDR3 loop: CASSPGLAGGRETQYF. DNA for the CDR3: TGTGCCAGCAGCCCGGGACTAGCGGGAGGTCGTGAGACCCAGTACTTC.

This clonotype was observed many times. The V call is TRBV7-2, the J call TRBJ2-3, with 8 bases identical to TRBD2. The CDR3 is 15 residues long. V trimming: 3 bases; J trimming: 3 bases; junction bases outside the gene matches: 5. The germline gives CDR1 SGHTA, CDR2 FQGNSA. The CDR3 sequence is CASSLAGGRTDTQYF. For the CDR3, the DNA is TGTGCCAGCAGCTTGGCGGGAGGTCGGACAGATACGCAGTATTTT.

This clonotype was detected a few times. The rearrangement uses TRBV7-2 and TRBJ2-7, with a tentative D call TRBD2 (6 bases). The CDR3 has 15 amino acids. Trimming shortened V by 4 bases and J by 0 bases, and 13 bases separated the two germline ends. CDR1 and CDR2 from the germline V gene are SGHTA and FQGNSA. The CDR3 reads CASSSRDSSSYEQYF. The CDR3 DNA reads as TGTGCCAGCAGCTCCCGGGACTCGAGCTCCTACGAGCAGTACTTC.

J is TRBJ2-1 and V is TRBV7-2; D possibly corresponds to TRBD1 (6 bases). The germline V and J ends were trimmed by 5 bases and 1 base, with 15 bases remaining between them. CDR1 and CDR2 (germline): SGHTA, FQGNSA. CDR3 length equals 16 residues. The CDR3 DNA reads as TGTGCCAGCAGCCAACAGGGTCCGGGGTCCTACAATGAGCAGTTCTTC. Amino acid sequence: CASSQQGPGSYNEQFF.

The V and J genes are TRBV24-1 and TRBJ2-5; 9 positions agree with TRBD1. The CDR3 length is 17 residues. V lost 7 bases to trimming and J lost 3 bases; unmatched junction nucleotides: 14. Germline V gene data show CDR1 as KGHDR and CDR2 as SFDVKD. CDR3: CATSPLGGTGSKETQYF. Written as DNA, the CDR3 is TGTGCCACCAGCCCGTTGGGAGGGACAGGGAGTAAAGAGACCCAGTACTTC.

This clonotype has a handful of counts. The V and J genes are TRBV29-1 and TRBJ2-1; D is unresolved. Germline lookup yields CDR1 SQVTM and CDR2 ANQGSEA. Trimming pared 4 bases from V and 9 bases from J, leaving 13 bases between. This CDR3 has 12 residues. The CDR3 bases are TGCAGCGTTGGATCCGTGCCTGGTGAGCAGTTCTTC. Translation: CSVGSVPGEQFF.

The chain joins TRBV29-1 to TRBJ1-5; no clear D. Deletions cut 4 bases from V and 4 bases from J, with 11 bases between. CDR1 is SQVTM, CDR2 ANQGSEA, per germline. This CDR3 has 13 residues. CDR3 loop: CSVGWETNQPQHF. The CDR3 nucleotides read TGCAGCGTTGGGTGGGAAACAAATCAGCCCCAGCATTTT.

The chain recombines TRBV10-3 with TRBJ1-2; a possible D gene is TRBD1 (5 bases). CDR1 ENHRY and CDR2 SYGVKD come from the germline V gene. Trimming removed 4 bases at V and 3 bases at J, with 15 bases between. The CDR3 contains 15 residues. The CDR3 loop reads CAISALSGRDYGYTF. The CDR3 region has the DNA TGTGCCATCAGTGCGTTGTCAGGGAGGGACTATGGCTACACCTTC.

Comments on this clonotype: One end of the junction does not line up with germline, which may come from a read error. The genes are TRBV6-1 and TRBJ2-1; D possibly matches TRBD1 or TRBD2 (6 bases each). CDR1 MNHNS and CDR2 SASEGT come from the germline V gene. The length of the CDR3 is 13 residues. The CDR3 DNA is TGTGCCAGCAGCGAAGGGGGAGGAAGGATGGAGTTCTTC. Translating it yields CASSEGGGRMEFF.

The chain combines TRBV7-9 with TRBJ2-3; 7 bases agree with TRBD1. Germline V gene lookup returns CDR1 SEHNR and CDR2 FQNEAQ (reference sequence). V was clipped by 5 bases and J by 3 bases; unmatched bases: 2. The CDR3 is made up of 13 amino acids. The DNA of the CDR3 is TGTGCCAGCAGCAAGACAGGGACAGATACGCAGTATTTT. This translates into CASSKTGTDTQYF.

The chain has TRBV20-1 and TRBJ1-1; D gene unclear. Trimming took off 5 bases at V and 2 bases at J, with 18 bases between the two ends. CDR1 DFQATT and CDR2 SNEGSKA come from the germline V gene (reference sequence). This CDR3 is 15 amino acids long. The CDR3 DNA is TGCAGTGCTGCAGTCTCTAGTATGATTAACACTGAAGCTTTCTTT. Translating gives CSAAVSSMINTEAFF.

This clonotype showed up just a few times. CDR3 region: CASSLASGDGTEAFF. The CDR3 DNA reads TGCGCCAGCAGCTTGGCCTCGGGGGATGGCACTGAAGCTTTCTTT. The V and J genes are TRBV5-1 and TRBJ1-1, with a tentative D call TRBD1 (5 bases). Per germline, CDR1 SGHRS and CDR2 YFSETQ. This CDR3 region has 15 residues. V was clipped by 0 bases and J by 4 bases, with 13 bases between them. The whole variable domain, filled in from reference TRBV5-1 and TRBJ1-1, reads KAGVTQTPRYLIKTRGQQVTLSCSPISGHRSVSWYQQTPGQGLQFLFEYFSETQRNKGNFPGRFSGRQFSNSRSEMNVSTLELGDSALYLCASSLASGDGTEAFFGQGTRLTVV.

The V and J genes are TRBV10-2 and TRBJ1-1; D is undetermined. The CDR3 loop spans 16 amino acids. Germline V gene data show CDR1 as WSHSY and CDR2 as SAAADI. Trimming removed 0 bases at V and 0 bases at J, with 11 bases between. DNA of the CDR3: TGCGCCAGCAGTGAGTCGATTGGGCTGTTGAACACTGAAGCTTTCTTT. It yields the protein CASSESIGLLNTEAFF.

The chain uses TRBV7-2 and TRBJ1-5; tentatively, D is TRBD1 (5 bases). Looked up from germline, CDR1 is SGHTA and CDR2 is FQGNSA. The CDR3 spans 15 residues. V was cut by 4 bases and J by 0 bases, with 10 bases left in between. Here the CDR3 DNA reads TGTGCCAGCAGCTATTCGGGGGATAGCAATCAGCCCCAGCATTTT. This sequence encodes CASSYSGDSNQPQHF.

This rearrangement joins TRBV5-1 to TRBJ1-1; maybe TRBD1 (6 bases). Germline CDR1 and CDR2: SGHRS and YFSETQ. V was clipped by 4 bases and J by 5 bases, with 18 bases between them. The CDR3 consists of 15 residues. CDR3 bases: TGCGCCAGCAGCACGACTAGGGGGATTAAAACTGAAGCTTTCTTT. It yields the protein CASSTTRGIKTEAFF.

V and J are TRBV27 and TRBJ2-5; 8 bases align to TRBD2. CDR3 length equals 16 residues. Per germline, CDR1 MNHEY and CDR2 SMNVEV (reference sequence). Unmatched junction bases numbered 10, after V lost 2 bases and J lost 5 bases. The CDR3 reads CASSLLLSGGYETQYF. The CDR3 region has the DNA TGTGCCAGCAGTTTACTCCTAAGCGGGGGCTATGAGACCCAGTACTTC.

The gene calls are TRBV29-1 and TRBJ2-7; no clear D gene. Germline V CDR1 and CDR2: SQVTM, ANQGSEA. The CDR3 spans 14 residues. V gave up 0 bases and J gave up 2 bases, with 11 bases separating them. The CDR3 DNA reads TGCAGCGTTGAAGATCCCAACCGCCCCTACGAGCAGTACTTC. Translated: CSVEDPNRPYEQYF.

Of note for this clonotype: This clone may be a read error of a much larger clone one base away. The chain carries TRBV4-2 and TRBJ2-7; D may be TRBD1 (6 bases). Germline-derived CDR1 and CDR2 are LGHNA and YNFKEQ. The CDR3 runs 14 residues. The CDR3 region is CASSQRGNSDEQYF. The CDR3 DNA is TGTGCCAGCAGCCAAAGGGGGAACTCCGACGAGCAGTACTTC.

The rearrangement joins TRBV6-2 or TRBV6-3 to TRBJ2-2; D possibly corresponds to TRBD1 (6 bases). V was cut by 6 bases and J by 5 bases, with 25 bases left in between. The length of the CDR3 is 18 residues. CDR1 and CDR2 (germline): MNHEY, SVGEGT. The DNA of the CDR3 is TGTGCCAGCAGGAAACGCCAGGGGTCGGAGATTTTGACCGGGGAGCTGTTTTTT. Amino acid sequence: CASRKRQGSEILTGELFF.

In this sample, this clonotype turned up once. V is TRBV4-3 and J is TRBJ2-5; D not certain. This CDR3 has 16 residues. Deletions cut 0 bases from V and 11 bases from J, with 22 bases between. Germline V gene sequence: CDR1 LGHNA, CDR2 YSLEER. The CDR3 region is CASSQDTAVVSYKQYF. In DNA, the CDR3 is TGCGCCAGCAGCCAAGATACCGCAGTAGTGTCCTACAAGCAGTACTTC.

This sequence joins TRBV6-1 and TRBJ2-1; unclear D gene. CDR3 size: 12 residues. Trimming pared 3 bases from V and 5 bases from J, leaving 5 bases between. Germline V gene data show CDR1 as MNHNS and CDR2 as SASEGT. The CDR3 sequence is CASSDLDNEQFF. In nucleotides, the CDR3 is TGTGCCAGCAGTGACCTAGACAATGAGCAGTTCTTC.

The chain employs TRBV6-5 and TRBJ1-2, with TRBD1 as a possible D gene (6 bases). The ends were cut back, 2 bases at V and 3 bases at J, with 22 bases in the middle. The length of the CDR3 is 18 residues. CDR1 is MNHEY and CDR2 is SVGAGI in the germline V gene. CDR3 loop: CASSYLGAGVSWDYGYTF. DNA for the CDR3: TGTGCCAGCAGTTACCTGGGGGCAGGGGTCTCTTGGGACTATGGCTACACCTTC.

V is TRBV18 and J is TRBJ2-6, with 8 bases identical to TRBD1. The CDR3 is made up of 16 amino acids. CDR1 is KGHSH, CDR2 LQKENI, per germline. V shed 3 bases, J shed 4 bases, and the junction held 5 bases outside the gene matches. CDR3: CASSPDRVAGANVLTF. The DNA for the CDR3 is TGTGCCAGCTCACCGGACAGGGTTGCCGGGGCCAACGTCCTGACTTTC.

This clonotype turned up a few times. This sequence joins TRBV5-1 and TRBJ1-6; possibly TRBD1 for D (5 bases). Germline lookup yields CDR1 SGHRS and CDR2 YFSETQ. V dropped 0 bases and J dropped 9 bases, with 13 bases sitting between them. CDR3 length equals 15 residues. DNA of the CDR3: TGCGCCAGCAGCTTGGCTGGGGCGGGGGGTTCACCCCTCCACTTT. It is translated as CASSLAGAGGSPLHF.

This chain uses TRBV12-3 or TRBV12-4 with TRBJ2-5; D perhaps matches TRBD2 (5 bases). The germline V and J ends were trimmed by 7 bases and 4 bases, with 13 bases remaining between them. This CDR3 region has 13 residues. CDR3 nucleotides: TGTGCCAGCACGGCGCTAGCAGGAGAGACCCAGTACTTC. This translates into CASTALAGETQYF.

The chain recombines TRBV2 with TRBJ2-7; a weak D match, TRBD1 (6 bases). Trimming shortened V by 7 bases and J by 2 bases, and 15 bases separated the two germline ends. This CDR3 has 14 residues. The V gene's germline CDR1 is SNHLY and CDR2 FYNNEI. The CDR3 loop is CASTAGTRAYEQYF. Here the CDR3 DNA reads TGTGCCAGCACCGCCGGGACAAGGGCCTACGAGCAGTACTTC. Full variable domain (missing parts from reference TRBV2 and TRBJ2-7): EPEVTQTPSHQVTQMGQEVILRCVPISNHLYFYWYRQILGQKVEFLVSFYNNEISEKSEIFDDQFSVERPDGSNFTLKIRSTKLEDSAMYFCASTAGTRAYEQYFGPGTRLTVT.

This clonotype has a single count. This chain uses TRBV7-2 with TRBJ2-7; 8 positions agree with TRBD2. V was pared by 5 bases and J by 0 bases, with 3 bases of the junction left unmatched. The CDR3 spans 14 residues. The germline gives CDR1 SGHTA, CDR2 FQGNSA. The CDR3 DNA is TGTGCCAGCAGCGTTAGCGGGGTCTCCTACGAGCAGTACTTC. Translation: CASSVSGVSYEQYF.

This clonotype has only a few counts. The chain recombines TRBV10-3 with TRBJ2-5, with 9 positions matching TRBD2. Germline values: CDR1 ENHRY, CDR2 SYGVKD. V lost 2 bases to trimming and J lost 5 bases; unmatched junction nucleotides: 6. The length of the CDR3 is 15 residues. This chain's CDR3 is CAISENSGGRETQYF. For the CDR3, the DNA is TGTGCCATCAGTGAGAATAGCGGGGGCCGGGAGACCCAGTACTTC.